These T cell receptor beta chains were read from a single sample in a study of blood T cell repertoires in COVID-19. TCRdb's copy holds only in-frame clones and misses some; the assay was immunoSEQ multiplex PCR. The table records about 75,000 clones, approximately 90% of them present only once. The material sequenced was peripheral blood. The receptors derive from a human donor in a cohort sampled during active COVID-19. Both conserved end residues are part of each CDR3. The order of the fields is V gene, J gene, clone size, D gene, CDR3 DNA, CDR3 protein. The D gene is left open where the match is weak. Rows give clone size only sometimes, using once, few, many, or a class for an expanded clone.

v_call: TRBV7-9
j_call: TRBJ2-1
clone_size: NA
d_call: NA
cdr3_nt: TGTGCCAGCAGCTTAGCGGGAGTTCGGTCTGATGAGCAGTTCTTC
cdr3_aa: CASSLAGVRSDEQFF

v_call: TRBV3-1/TRBV3-2
j_call: TRBJ2-3
clone_size: NA
d_call: TRBD2
cdr3_nt: TGTGCCAGCAGCCCCGATCTAGCGGGAGGCATAGATACGCAGTATTTT
cdr3_aa: CASSPDLAGGIDTQYF

v_call: TRBV3-1/TRBV3-2
j_call: TRBJ2-6
clone_size: NA
d_call: NA
cdr3_nt: TGTGCCAGCAGCCAAGCAGGGCCCGGGGCCAACGTCCTGACTTTC
cdr3_aa: CASSQAGPGANVLTF

v_call: TRBV4-1
j_call: TRBJ1-2
clone_size: NA
d_call: NA
cdr3_nt: TGCGCCAGCAGCCAAGAGAGGGGGGGCCCGGAAGGCTACACCTTC
cdr3_aa: CASSQERGGPEGYTF

v_call: TRBV28
j_call: TRBJ2-2
clone_size: NA
d_call: NA
cdr3_nt: TGTGCCAGCAGTTTACTCCCGCACGGCACCGGGGAGCTGTTTTTT
cdr3_aa: CASSLLPHGTGELFF

v_call: TRBV6-6
j_call: TRBJ1-3
clone_size: NA
d_call: TRBD1
cdr3_nt: TGTGCCAGCAGTTACGGGACAGGGCGCTCTGGAAACACCATATATTTT
cdr3_aa: CASSYGTGRSGNTIYF

v_call: TRBV7-2
j_call: TRBJ2-1
clone_size: NA
d_call: TRBD2
cdr3_nt: TGTGCCAGCACGCTAGCGGGGTTTGAGCAGTTCTTC
cdr3_aa: CASTLAGFEQFF

v_call: TRBV3-1/TRBV3-2
j_call: TRBJ2-1
clone_size: NA
d_call: NA
cdr3_nt: TGTGCCAGCAGCCATACGGGAGAGCAGTTCTTC
cdr3_aa: CASSHTGEQFF

v_call: TRBV2
j_call: TRBJ2-5
clone_size: NA
d_call: NA
cdr3_nt: TGTGCCAGCAGTGAGGTTACGGCCCAGTACTTC
cdr3_aa: CASSEVTAQYF

v_call: TRBV20-1
j_call: TRBJ1-1
clone_size: few
d_call: NA
cdr3_nt: TGCAGTGCTAGTATGTGGGAAGGGGCTGAAGCTTTCTTT
cdr3_aa: CSASMWEGAEAFF

v_call: TRBV27
j_call: TRBJ2-3
clone_size: once
d_call: TRBD1
cdr3_nt: TGTGCCAGCACCTCCTTCCTGGGACAGGTGGTAACAGATACGCAGTATTTT
cdr3_aa: CASTSFLGQVVTDTQYF

v_call: TRBV3-1/TRBV3-2
j_call: TRBJ2-7
clone_size: NA
d_call: TRBD2
cdr3_nt: TGTGCCAGCAGCCAAGAGGTTGGGTCGGGAGGGCCCCAGTACTTC
cdr3_aa: CASSQEVGSGGPQYF

v_call: TRBV18
j_call: TRBJ2-1
clone_size: NA
d_call: TRBD2
cdr3_nt: TGTGCCAGCTCACCACCCAGCGGGAGTTTGCATGAGCAGTTCTTC
cdr3_aa: CASSPPSGSLHEQFF

v_call: TRBV10-3
j_call: TRBJ2-7
clone_size: NA
d_call: TRBD2
cdr3_nt: TGTGCCATCAGTGGGAAGCTAGCGGGGTCCCCCTACGAGCAGTACTTC
cdr3_aa: CAISGKLAGSPYEQYF

v_call: TRBV18
j_call: TRBJ2-7
clone_size: NA
d_call: TRBD2
cdr3_nt: TGTGCCAGCTCACCCCGGACTAGCGGGGCCTACGAGCAGTACTTC
cdr3_aa: CASSPRTSGAYEQYF

v_call: TRBV28
j_call: TRBJ2-2
clone_size: NA
d_call: TRBD2
cdr3_nt: TGTGCCAGTAGTTTTGGGACTAGCGGGAGGGGTACCGGGGAGCTGTTTTTT
cdr3_aa: CASSFGTSGRGTGELFF

v_call: TRBV6-1
j_call: TRBJ1-2
clone_size: NA
d_call: TRBD1
cdr3_nt: TGTGCCAGCAGTGAAGAAAGTGTCAGGGGGTATGGCTACACCTTC
cdr3_aa: CASSEESVRGYGYTF

v_call: TRBV4-2
j_call: TRBJ2-3
clone_size: NA
d_call: NA
cdr3_nt: TGTGCCAGCAGCTATGGACTCACAGATACGCAGTATTTT
cdr3_aa: CASSYGLTDTQYF

v_call: TRBV28
j_call: TRBJ2-7
clone_size: NA
d_call: NA
cdr3_nt: TGTGCCAGCAGTTTGGGGGTCCAGGGGTACGACGAGCAGTACTTC
cdr3_aa: CASSLGVQGYDEQYF

v_call: TRBV2
j_call: TRBJ2-7
clone_size: NA
d_call: NA
cdr3_nt: TGTGCCAGCAGCCAACGGACAGTCCTCTACGAGCAGTACTTC
cdr3_aa: CASSQRTVLYEQYF

v_call: TRBV6-1
j_call: TRBJ1-6
clone_size: NA
d_call: NA
cdr3_nt: TGTGCCAGCAGTGAATCAGGCGCAATTTCACCCCTCCACTTT
cdr3_aa: CASSESGAISPLHF

v_call: TRBV7-6
j_call: TRBJ2-6
clone_size: NA
d_call: NA
cdr3_nt: TGTGCCAGCAGCCCCCATGCAGGGGTGACGGGGGCCAACGTCCTGACTTTC
cdr3_aa: CASSPHAGVTGANVLTF

v_call: TRBV28
j_call: TRBJ2-7
clone_size: NA
d_call: NA
cdr3_nt: TGTGCCAGCAGTTCCCCCGGAGGGGGGGGGAAGGTACGGGTAAACGAGCAGTACTTC
cdr3_aa: CASSSPGGGGKVRVNEQYF

v_call: TRBV20-1
j_call: TRBJ1-6
clone_size: NA
d_call: TRBD1
cdr3_nt: TGCAGTGCTAGTAAGGGGGCGGGCTATAATTCACCCCTCCACTTT
cdr3_aa: CSASKGAGYNSPLHF

v_call: TRBV28
j_call: TRBJ2-1
clone_size: once
d_call: TRBD2
cdr3_nt: TGTGCCAGCAGTTTAGCCGGGACTAGCGGGAGAGGATGGAATGAGCAGTTCTTC
cdr3_aa: CASSLAGTSGRGWNEQFF

v_call: TRBV29-1
j_call: TRBJ2-7
clone_size: NA
d_call: TRBD2
cdr3_nt: TGCAGCGTTGGAGGACTAGCGGGAGAGCACGAGCAGTACTTC
cdr3_aa: CSVGGLAGEHEQYF

v_call: TRBV30
j_call: TRBJ1-3
clone_size: once
d_call: TRBD1
cdr3_nt: TGTGCCTGGAGACGCGACAGGGGGCCTGGAAACACCATATATTTT
cdr3_aa: CAWRRDRGPGNTIYF

v_call: TRBV7-9
j_call: TRBJ1-2
clone_size: NA
d_call: TRBD1
cdr3_nt: TGTGCCAGCAGCGCTGCCCGGACAGGGGCAGGGTATGGCTACACCTTC
cdr3_aa: CASSAARTGAGYGYTF

v_call: TRBV30
j_call: TRBJ1-2
clone_size: NA
d_call: NA
cdr3_nt: TGTGCCTGGACCTGGGACACTAACTATGGCTACACCTTC
cdr3_aa: CAWTWDTNYGYTF

v_call: TRBV5-1
j_call: TRBJ2-1
clone_size: once
d_call: TRBD2
cdr3_nt: TGCGCCAGCAGCTTCGAAACGGGAGGAACCCACAATGAGCAGTTCTTC
cdr3_aa: CASSFETGGTHNEQFF

v_call: TRBV5-1
j_call: TRBJ2-1
clone_size: NA
d_call: TRBD2
cdr3_nt: TGCGCCAGCAGCTTTAGCGGGGGATCCTACAATGAGCAGTTCTTC
cdr3_aa: CASSFSGGSYNEQFF

v_call: TRBV7-8
j_call: TRBJ1-3
clone_size: NA
d_call: NA
cdr3_nt: TGTGCCAGCAGCTTAATACAGGGAGCTGGAAACACCATATATTTT
cdr3_aa: CASSLIQGAGNTIYF

v_call: TRBV5-5
j_call: TRBJ2-5
clone_size: NA
d_call: NA
cdr3_nt: TGTGCCAGCTCCACGGGGGGCACTTACCAAGAGACCCAGTACTTC
cdr3_aa: CASSTGGTYQETQYF

v_call: TRBV7-9
j_call: TRBJ2-7
clone_size: NA
d_call: NA
cdr3_nt: TGTGCCAGCAGCCCAGGGATCTACGAGCAGTACTTC
cdr3_aa: CASSPGIYEQYF

v_call: TRBV2
j_call: TRBJ1-2
clone_size: NA
d_call: NA
cdr3_nt: TGTGCCAGCACGCCGACAGTTAACTATGGCTACACCTTC
cdr3_aa: CASTPTVNYGYTF

v_call: TRBV28
j_call: TRBJ2-1
clone_size: NA
d_call: NA
cdr3_nt: TGTGCCAGCAGTTTAGATCCGGGGTCCAATGAGCAGTTCTTC
cdr3_aa: CASSLDPGSNEQFF

v_call: TRBV4-1
j_call: TRBJ2-1
clone_size: NA
d_call: TRBD2
cdr3_nt: TGCGCCAGCAGCCAAGATCCAAACGGGGGGAATGAGCAGTTCTTC
cdr3_aa: CASSQDPNGGNEQFF

v_call: TRBV3-1/TRBV3-2
j_call: TRBJ2-1
clone_size: NA
d_call: NA
cdr3_nt: TGTGCCAGCAGCCTGACGGGAGATTATGAGCAGTTCTTC
cdr3_aa: CASSLTGDYEQFF

v_call: TRBV28
j_call: TRBJ1-1
clone_size: NA
d_call: TRBD1
cdr3_nt: TGTGCCAGCAGACTAGGGACAGGGGGGCCCACTGAAGCTTTCTTT
cdr3_aa: CASRLGTGGPTEAFF

v_call: TRBV11-3
j_call: TRBJ2-5
clone_size: NA
d_call: NA
cdr3_nt: TGTGCCAGCAGTTCCCCAGGAAGACAAGAGACCCAGTACTTC
cdr3_aa: CASSSPGRQETQYF

v_call: TRBV27
j_call: TRBJ1-4
clone_size: NA
d_call: TRBD1
cdr3_nt: TGTGCCAGCAGTAGGGGACAGGTTAATGAAAAACTGTTTTTT
cdr3_aa: CASSRGQVNEKLFF

v_call: TRBV6-6
j_call: TRBJ2-1
clone_size: NA
d_call: NA
cdr3_nt: TGTGCCAGCAGTTCCGACAGACGCTCCTACAATGAGCAGTTCTTC
cdr3_aa: CASSSDRRSYNEQFF

v_call: TRBV7-3
j_call: TRBJ2-6
clone_size: NA
d_call: NA
cdr3_nt: TGTGCCAGCAGCTTAATGCCCCCTTCGGGGAAAAACTCTGGGGCCAACGTCCTGACTTTC
cdr3_aa: CASSLMPPSGKNSGANVLTF

v_call: TRBV6-4
j_call: TRBJ2-1
clone_size: few
d_call: TRBD2
cdr3_nt: TGTGCCAGCAGTGATACGGGAGGGGCCCATTTCTTC
cdr3_aa: CASSDTGGAHFF

v_call: TRBV4-1
j_call: TRBJ1-3
clone_size: once
d_call: NA
cdr3_nt: TGCGCCAGCAGCCAGTGGGGAGGCGGCTCTGGAAACACCATATATTTT
cdr3_aa: CASSQWGGGSGNTIYF

v_call: TRBV28
j_call: TRBJ2-1
clone_size: NA
d_call: TRBD2
cdr3_nt: TGTGCCAGCAGTCTCTCTAGGACTAGCGGTACCTACAATGAGCAGTTCTTC
cdr3_aa: CASSLSRTSGTYNEQFF

v_call: TRBV10-3
j_call: TRBJ1-1
clone_size: NA
d_call: NA
cdr3_nt: TGTGCCATCAGTGTAGGGGGTGTGAACACTGAAGCTTTCTTT
cdr3_aa: CAISVGGVNTEAFF

v_call: TRBV19
j_call: TRBJ1-3
clone_size: NA
d_call: TRBD1
cdr3_nt: TGTGCCAGTAGGCGCGCGACAGGGGTATCCGGAAACACCATATATTTT
cdr3_aa: CASRRATGVSGNTIYF

v_call: TRBV5-8
j_call: TRBJ2-7
clone_size: NA
d_call: TRBD2
cdr3_nt: TGTGCCAGCAGCCTAGCGGGAGGTGGGTCCTACGAGCAGTACTTC
cdr3_aa: CASSLAGGGSYEQYF

v_call: TRBV4-3
j_call: TRBJ2-3
clone_size: NA
d_call: NA
cdr3_nt: TGCGCCAGCAGCCCCTGGGGGGGCACAGATACGCAGTATTTT
cdr3_aa: CASSPWGGTDTQYF

v_call: TRBV3-1/TRBV3-2
j_call: TRBJ2-7
clone_size: NA
d_call: NA
cdr3_nt: TGTGCCAGCAGCAGTTCCGGGGTTCTCTACGAGCAGTACTTC
cdr3_aa: CASSSSGVLYEQYF

v_call: TRBV25-1
j_call: TRBJ1-2
clone_size: NA
d_call: TRBD1
cdr3_nt: TGTGCCAGCAGTGAATATATCGGGACAGGTTATGGCTACACCTTC
cdr3_aa: CASSEYIGTGYGYTF

v_call: TRBV12-3/TRBV12-4
j_call: TRBJ2-5
clone_size: NA
d_call: NA
cdr3_nt: TGTGCCAGTTCGCGGGCGATCCAAGAGACCCAGTACTTC
cdr3_aa: CASSRAIQETQYF

v_call: TRBV6-5
j_call: TRBJ1-2
clone_size: NA
d_call: NA
cdr3_nt: TGTGCCAGCCGGCCGGGACAACTTAACTATGGCTACACCTTC
cdr3_aa: CASRPGQLNYGYTF

v_call: TRBV18
j_call: TRBJ1-5
clone_size: NA
d_call: NA
cdr3_nt: TGTGCCAGCTCACCCAATCGGGGTTATGGTCAGCCCCAGCATTTT
cdr3_aa: CASSPNRGYGQPQHF

v_call: TRBV11-2
j_call: TRBJ1-4
clone_size: few
d_call: TRBD1
cdr3_nt: TGTGCCAGCAGCCTAGGACAGGGTAATGAAAAACTGTTTTTT
cdr3_aa: CASSLGQGNEKLFF

v_call: TRBV4-3
j_call: TRBJ1-5
clone_size: once
d_call: NA
cdr3_nt: TGCGCCAGCAGCCAAGATCTGGCAGGGCTGGGCAATCAGCCCCAGCATTTT
cdr3_aa: CASSQDLAGLGNQPQHF

v_call: TRBV5-1
j_call: TRBJ1-4
clone_size: NA
d_call: NA
cdr3_nt: TGCGCCAGCAGCGCTTCCGGGGGACTTAATGAAAAACTGTTTTTT
cdr3_aa: CASSASGGLNEKLFF

v_call: TRBV18
j_call: TRBJ1-6
clone_size: NA
d_call: TRBD1
cdr3_nt: TGTGCCAGCTCACCAGGACACAGGGGCGATAATTCACCCCTCCACTTT
cdr3_aa: CASSPGHRGDNSPLHF

v_call: TRBV24-1
j_call: TRBJ2-5
clone_size: once
d_call: NA
cdr3_nt: TGTGCCACCGCAAGAGGGATTCAAGAGACCCAGTACTTC
cdr3_aa: CATARGIQETQYF